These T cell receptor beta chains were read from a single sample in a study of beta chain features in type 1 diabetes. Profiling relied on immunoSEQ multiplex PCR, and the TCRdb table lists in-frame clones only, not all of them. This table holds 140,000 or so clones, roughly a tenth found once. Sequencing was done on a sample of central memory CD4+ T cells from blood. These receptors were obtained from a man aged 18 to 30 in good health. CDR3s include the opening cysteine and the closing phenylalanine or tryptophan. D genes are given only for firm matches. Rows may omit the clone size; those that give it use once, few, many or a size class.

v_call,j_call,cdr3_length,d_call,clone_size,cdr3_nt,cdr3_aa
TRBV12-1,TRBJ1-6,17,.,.,TGTGCCAGCAGCTGCCGGGACAGGGAGGGTCGAGGTTCACCCCTCCACTTT,CASSCRDREGRGSPLHF
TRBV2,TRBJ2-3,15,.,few,TGTGCCAGCAGTGGGCTAGCTTCCGCCACAGATACGCAGTATTTT,CASSGLASATDTQYF
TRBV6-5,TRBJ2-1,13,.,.,TGTGCCAGCAGCCCAGCCGGGTCCAATGAGCAGTTCTTC,CASSPAGSNEQFF
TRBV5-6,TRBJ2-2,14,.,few,TGTGCCAGCAGCTTATTTCAGGGCACCGGGGAGCTGTTTTTT,CASSLFQGTGELFF
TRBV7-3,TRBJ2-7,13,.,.,TGTGCCAGCAGCTTAAATTACGGGAACGAGCAGTACTTC,CASSLNYGNEQYF
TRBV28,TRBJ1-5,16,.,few,TGTGCCAGCAGTTTCCCGGCGGGGCTCGGCAATCAGCCCCAGCATTTT,CASSFPAGLGNQPQHF
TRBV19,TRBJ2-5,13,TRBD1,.,TGTGCCAGTAGTAGGACAGGGGGAGAGACCCAGTACTTC,CASSRTGGETQYF
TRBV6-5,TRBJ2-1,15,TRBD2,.,TGTGCCAGCAGTTACTCAGCACTAGCGGGGAGGGAGCAGTTCTTC,CASSYSALAGREQFF
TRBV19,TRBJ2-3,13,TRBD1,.,TGTGCCAGTAGGGACAGGTCCACAGATACGCAGTATTTT,CASRDRSTDTQYF
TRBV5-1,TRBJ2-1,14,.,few,TGCGCCAGCAGGCCCGGACAGTCCTACAATGAGCAGTTCTTC,CASRPGQSYNEQFF
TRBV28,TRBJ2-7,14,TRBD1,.,TGTGCCAGCATACAGGGGCAGGCTACCTACGAGCAGTACTTC,CASIQGQATYEQYF
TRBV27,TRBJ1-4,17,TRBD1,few,TGTGCCAGCAGCAGGACAGGGGGGACGGCAACTAATGAAAAACTGTTTTTT,CASSRTGGTATNEKLFF
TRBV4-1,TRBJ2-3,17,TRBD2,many,TGCGCCAGCAGCCACCAATCGACTAGCGGCCGCACAGATACGCAGTATTTT,CASSHQSTSGRTDTQYF
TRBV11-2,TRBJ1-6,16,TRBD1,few,TGTGCCAGCAGTCTCGCCCGGACAGGGGGTAATTCACCCCTCCACTTT,CASSLARTGGNSPLHF
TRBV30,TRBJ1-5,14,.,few,TGTGCCTGGACCGTGACAGGCCGCAATCAGCCCCAGCATTTT,CAWTVTGRNQPQHF